The rows below give T cell receptor beta chains drawn from one sample of a study of T cell changes during pregnancy in multiple sclerosis. TCRdb's table, derived via immunoSEQ multiplex PCR, lists solely in-frame clones and lacks some. Among 100,000 or so clones listed, 90% were seen once. This specimen consisted of peripheral blood, obtained in the second trimester of pregnancy. All receptors come from a female donor in good health, enrolled as a control in a pregnancy study. Both conserved end residues are part of each CDR3. The D gene is left open where the match is weak. Only some rows state a clone size, as once, few, many or a class for expanded clones.

v_gene	j_gene	d_gene	abundance	CDR3nt	CDR3aa
TRBV12-5	TRBJ2-3	-	-	TGTGCTAGTGGTCCCCCCACCCCCGGGGGAGCGCAGTATTTT	CASGPPTPGGAQYF
TRBV10-3	TRBJ1-2	-	-	TGTGCCATCAGTGAGTTGCCAGGGGAAAACTATGGCTACACCTTC	CAISELPGENYGYTF
TRBV6-5	TRBJ2-3	TRBD1	-	TGTGCCAGCAGTTACTCGTGGACAGGGGCAGGGGATACGCAGTATTTT	CASSYSWTGAGDTQYF
TRBV9	TRBJ2-5	-	-	TGTGCCAGCAGCGTCTCAGGGTTCCAAGAGACCCAGTACTTC	CASSVSGFQETQYF
TRBV27	TRBJ2-5	TRBD2	-	TGTGCCACCAGAGTCGGGACTAGCGGGGCTTCAGGAAAGACCCAGTACTTC	CATRVGTSGASGKTQYF
TRBV14	TRBJ2-3	TRBD2	-	TGTGCCAGCAGCCCTCCGACTAGCGGGGTAGCAGATACGCAGTATTTT	CASSPPTSGVADTQYF
TRBV11-2	TRBJ1-1	-	-	TGTGCCAGCAGCCCGCGGTCAGCAAACACTGAAGCTTTCTTT	CASSPRSANTEAFF
TRBV4-1	TRBJ2-1	-	-	TGCGCCAGCAGCCCCCAACCGCTTTGGCCCTACAATGAGCAGTTCTTC	CASSPQPLWPYNEQFF
TRBV7-2	TRBJ1-5	-	once	TGTGCCAGCAGGGAGGGGACTGGCAATCAGCCCCAGCATTTT	CASREGTGNQPQHF
TRBV7-9	TRBJ2-5	TRBD1	-	TGTGCCAGCAGCCTACAGGGGGCCACGCGGGGGGAGACCCAGTACTTC	CASSLQGATRGETQYF
TRBV5-6	TRBJ1-5	TRBD1	few	TGTGCCAGCAGCTTGACAGGGGACGGCAATCAGCCCCAGCATTTT	CASSLTGDGNQPQHF
TRBV5-1	TRBJ1-1	-	-	TGCGCCAGCAGCTTGGCCCTAGCGGGGAACACTGAAGCTTTCTTT	CASSLALAGNTEAFF
TRBV10-3	TRBJ1-2	-	-	TGTGCCATCAGTGAGACAGGGAACTATGGCTACACCTTC	CAISETGNYGYTF
TRBV27	TRBJ2-1	-	-	TGTGCCAGCAGTTTCGGCTCCGGGATTATGGCCCCCAATGAGCAGTTCTTC	CASSFGSGIMAPNEQFF
TRBV25-1	TRBJ1-2	-	-	TGTGCCAGCAGTGACCTTCTTGGCTACACCTTC	CASSDLLGYTF
TRBV4-3	TRBJ2-7	-	-	TGCGCCAGCAGCCAACTAACACAGGGTCCCGAGCAGTACTTC	CASSQLTQGPEQYF
TRBV25-1	TRBJ1-3	-	-	TGTGCCAGCAGTCGCTCTCCATCGGGGTCTGGAAACACCATATATTTT	CASSRSPSGSGNTIYF
TRBV23-1	TRBJ2-5	-	once	TGCGCCAGCACCCTCCGGCCGGGATCTAGGAAAGAGACCCAGTACTTC	CASTLRPGSRKETQYF
TRBV5-1	TRBJ2-7	TRBD1	once	TGCGCCAGCAGCCCGTGGGGACAGGGGGCGAGCTCTCGCGTAGAGCAGTACTTC	CASSPWGQGASSRVEQYF
TRBV19	TRBJ2-7	-	-	TGTGCCAGTAGTAATCAGGCAGGGTTCACCTACGAGCAGTACTTC	CASSNQAGFTYEQYF
TRBV5-5	TRBJ2-7	TRBD2	once	TGTGCCAGCAGCCCACTAGCGGGGGGCTCCTACGAGCAGTACTTC	CASSPLAGGSYEQYF
TRBV4-2	TRBJ2-3	TRBD2	-	TGTGCCAGCCGCACCCGAGCGGGGGGAAGCACAGATACGCAGTATTTT	CASRTRAGGSTDTQYF
TRBV5-1	TRBJ1-1	-	once	TGCGCCAGCAGCTTAAAGTGGCAGGGAGGGAGCACTGAAGCTTTCTTT	CASSLKWQGGSTEAFF
TRBV5-1	TRBJ1-5	-	-	TGCGCCAGCAGCTTGGAGCCCGGGGAGTATCAGCCCCAGCATTTT	CASSLEPGEYQPQHF
TRBV9	TRBJ2-3	TRBD2	-	TGTGCCAGCAGCGTAGGGGGACTAGCGGGAGATACGCAGTATTTT	CASSVGGLAGDTQYF
TRBV4-2	TRBJ2-5	-	-	TGTGCCAGCAGCCAAACCCAGGGAAATCGGGAGACCCAGTACTTC	CASSQTQGNRETQYF
TRBV25-1	TRBJ1-5	TRBD1	once	TGTGCCAGCAGTTCGACAGGGGCTCGGAATCAGCCCCAGCATTTT	CASSSTGARNQPQHF
TRBV6-6	TRBJ1-5	-	-	TGTGCCAGCAGGACTACAGGGCATGGGGGCAATCAGCCCCAGCATTTT	CASRTTGHGGNQPQHF